Listed below are T cell receptor delta chains from one sample, sequenced in a study of DNA immune sequencing with unique molecular identifiers. TCRdb reprocessed the multiplex PCR reads using CATT. Here the sample spans 650 to 800 delta-chain clones, about 4.2% being singletons. The source material was gamma-delta T cells from PBMCs. These receptors came from a human donor in good health. Each CDR3 is given with its conserved first and last residue. Fields, in order: J gene, D gene, V gene, clone size, CDR3 DNA, CDR3 protein. The D gene is left open where the match is weak. A clone size is listed for some rows: how often the clone was seen (once, few, many), or a class if it is expanded.

j_call: TRDJ1; d_call: TRDD3; v_call: TRDV2; clone_size: medium-sized; cdr3_nt: TGTGCCTGTGACACCGTGGGACTGGGGGATAGGGGTAGCGTCGATAAACTCATCTTT; cdr3_aa: CACDTVGLGDRGSVDKLIF
j_call: TRDJ1; d_call: NA; v_call: TRDV2; clone_size: medium-sized; cdr3_nt: TGTGCCTGTGACTTCGTAAGGGACACCGATAAACTCATCTTT; cdr3_aa: CACDFVRDTDKLIF
j_call: TRDJ1; d_call: TRDD3; v_call: TRDV2; clone_size: medium-sized; cdr3_nt: TGTGCCTGTGACCAACTGGGGGGTCACACCGATAAACTCATCTTT; cdr3_aa: CACDQLGGHTDKLIF
j_call: TRDJ1; d_call: NA; v_call: TRDV2; clone_size: medium-sized; cdr3_nt: TGTGCCTGTGACACCGGGGCCAGGGCCCAGTTCGATAAACTCATCTTT; cdr3_aa: CACDTGARAQFDKLIF
j_call: TRDJ1; d_call: TRDD3; v_call: TRDV2; clone_size: medium-sized; cdr3_nt: TGTGCCTGTGACGGGATGGGGGATACGAATAGGTACACCGATAAACTCATCTTT; cdr3_aa: CACDGMGDTNRYTDKLIF
j_call: TRDJ3; d_call: TRDD3; v_call: TRDV2; clone_size: medium-sized; cdr3_nt: TGTGCCTGTGACACGGTACTGGGGGATACGCGTTCCTGGGACACCCGACAGATGTTTTTC; cdr3_aa: CACDTVLGDTRSWDTRQMFF
j_call: TRDJ1; d_call: NA; v_call: TRDV2; clone_size: NA; cdr3_nt: TGTGCCTGTGACACCGTTAGCTCCGACAAGTACACCGATAAACTCATCTTT; cdr3_aa: CACDTVSSDKYTDKLIF
j_call: TRDJ1; d_call: NA; v_call: TRDV2; clone_size: NA; cdr3_nt: TGTGCCTGTGACTCCCTGTACTCGTACACCGATAAACTCATCTTT; cdr3_aa: CACDSLYSYTDKLIF
j_call: TRDJ1; d_call: TRDD3; v_call: TRDV2; clone_size: NA; cdr3_nt: TGTGCCTGTGACACCGTATCGGGGACTGGGGGATCGGACACCGATAAACTCATCTTT; cdr3_aa: CACDTVSGTGGSDTDKLIF
j_call: TRDJ1; d_call: TRDD3; v_call: TRDV2; clone_size: medium-sized; cdr3_nt: TGTGCCTGTGACACCGTTCAACTGGGGGATACGACGTCGTACACCGATAAACTCATCTTT; cdr3_aa: CACDTVQLGDTTSYTDKLIF
j_call: TRDJ1; d_call: NA; v_call: TRDV2; clone_size: NA; cdr3_nt: TGTGCCTGTGACACCCTACTGGCCTTAGAACACACCGATAAACTCATCTTT; cdr3_aa: CACDTLLALEHTDKLIF
j_call: TRDJ1; d_call: NA; v_call: TRDV2; clone_size: medium-sized; cdr3_nt: TGTGCCTGTGACACGATCAATAAAGGACCTAAGGATAAACTCATCTTT; cdr3_aa: CACDTINKGPKDKLIF